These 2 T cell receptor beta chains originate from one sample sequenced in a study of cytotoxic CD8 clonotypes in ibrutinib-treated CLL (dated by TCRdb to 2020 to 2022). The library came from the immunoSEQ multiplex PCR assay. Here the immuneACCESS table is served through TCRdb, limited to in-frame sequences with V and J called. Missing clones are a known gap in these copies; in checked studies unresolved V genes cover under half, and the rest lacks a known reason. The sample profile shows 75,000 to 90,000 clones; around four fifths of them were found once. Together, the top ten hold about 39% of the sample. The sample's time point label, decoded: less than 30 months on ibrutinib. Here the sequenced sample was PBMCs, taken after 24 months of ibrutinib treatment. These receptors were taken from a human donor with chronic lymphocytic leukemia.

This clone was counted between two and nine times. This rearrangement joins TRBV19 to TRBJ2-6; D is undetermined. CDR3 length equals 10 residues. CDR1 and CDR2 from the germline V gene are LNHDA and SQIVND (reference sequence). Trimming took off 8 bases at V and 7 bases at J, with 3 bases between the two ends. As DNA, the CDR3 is TGTGCCAGTGGAGCCAACGTCCTGACTTTC. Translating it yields CASGANVLTF.

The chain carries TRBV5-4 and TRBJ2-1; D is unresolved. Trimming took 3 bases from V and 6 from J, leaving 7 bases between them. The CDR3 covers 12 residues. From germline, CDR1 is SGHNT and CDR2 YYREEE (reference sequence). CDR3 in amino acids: CASSSPVNEQFF. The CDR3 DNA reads TGTGCCAGCAGCTCCCCGGTCAATGAGCAGTTCTTC.